Below, 6 T cell receptor beta chains from the same sample are listed, as sequenced in a study of control samples from healthy donors and cancer patients. TCRdb keeps only in-frame clones here, not all; method: immunoSEQ multiplex PCR. The repertoire holds about 190,000 clones, with 91% as singletons. What was sequenced was blood. Receptors originate from a man aged 30 to 39 in good health.

The chain links TRBV9 to TRBJ2-2; no clear D gene. Germline V gene lookup returns CDR1 SGDLS and CDR2 YYNGEE. This CDR3 spans 12 amino acids. V gave up 0 bases and J gave up 7 bases, with 4 bases separating them. The CDR3 loop is CASSVGDGELFF. The DNA of the CDR3 is TGTGCCAGCAGCGTAGGAGACGGGGAGCTGTTTTTT.

V gene TRBV7-2 combines with J gene TRBJ2-1; D tentatively fits TRBD1 or TRBD2 (6 bases each). Germline CDR1 is SGHTA and CDR2 is FQGNSA. With 1 base removed from V and 6 bases from J, the gap between germline ends came to 13 bases. The CDR3 totals 15 residues. CDR3: CASSLVGGLINEQFF. In DNA, the CDR3 is TGTGCCAGCAGCTTAGTAGGGGGGCTTATCAATGAGCAGTTCTTC.

This chain joins TRBV29-1 and TRBJ2-7; D may be TRBD2 (7 bases). Trimming took 7 bases from V and 2 from J, leaving 24 bases between them. Germline-derived CDR1 and CDR2 are SQVTM and ANQGSEA. The CDR3 is 16 amino acids. CDR3 in DNA: TGCAGCGGATCGACTCCGCAGGGGCGGGGGACCTACGAGCAGTACTTC. Translating gives CSGSTPQGRGTYEQYF.

The chain employs TRBV6-2 or TRBV6-3 and TRBJ2-1; D perhaps matches TRBD1 (6 bases). V was pared by 6 bases and J by 5 bases, with 8 bases between. Germline CDR1 MNHEY, CDR2 SVGEGT. The CDR3 is made up of 12 amino acids. The CDR3 DNA sequence: TGTGCCAGCAGCCGACAGGACAATGAGCAGTTCTTC. It yields the protein CASSRQDNEQFF.

This chain uses TRBV5-1 with TRBJ2-7; 11 nucleotides align to TRBD2. Germline V gene sequence: CDR1 SGHRS, CDR2 YFSETQ. Trimming took 3 bases from V and 4 from J; bases not matched to a gene: 6. The CDR3 is 15 amino acids. The CDR3, as DNA: TGCGCCAGCAGCTACTATAGCGGGGGGGCGTACGAGCAGTACTTC. This gives the protein CASSYYSGGAYEQYF.

This chain uses TRBV5-1 with TRBJ2-7, with D tentatively TRBD1 (5 bases). Trimming took 3 bases from V and 4 from J, leaving 14 bases between them. There are 14 residues in the CDR3. The germline CDR1 and CDR2 sequences are SGHRS and YFSETQ. CDR3 protein: CASSYGHESYEQYF. CDR3 DNA sequence: TGCGCCAGCAGCTATGGACATGAGTCGTACGAGCAGTACTTC.